The next 24 T cell receptor beta chains were all read from a single sample in a study of tumor-infiltrating lymphocytes in primary liver carcinoma. A primer matching the constant region was used to make TCR beta cDNA from 500 to 650 ng of total RNA. It was through three nested multiplex PCR rounds of slightly modified ARM-PCR that TCR beta libraries arose. It was with TRBV1-TRBV30 forward primers and a C-beta reverse primer that the first two PCR rounds were run, at around 11 cycles each. MiXCR, applied by TCRdb to the multiplex PCR reads, yields one record per CDR3 protein. The repertoire holds tens of thousands of distinct CDR3 sequences, 69% seen once, with roughly 28% in the top ten. Co-extraction yielded RNA and DNA from roughly 20-30 mg of unsorted bulk tissue. Source material: tumor-adjacent normal liver tissue. These receptors originate from a man aged 35-49 years with primary liver carcinoma and hepatitis B virus infection.

This clonotype has a single count. This likely comes from a read error, as the CDR3 has no conserved phenylalanine or tryptophan at its end. The chain recombines TRBV6-2 or TRBV6-3 with TRBJ2-7; D is unresolved. Trimming left V 0 bases short and J 2 bases short, with 14 bases between. Germline V gene data show CDR1 as MNHEY and CDR2 as SVGEGT. This CDR3 is 16 amino acids long. The CDR3 spells CASSYSILSLPYEQYL. Here the CDR3 DNA reads TGTGCCAGCAGTTACTCGATTCTTAGCCTGCCCTACGAGCAGTACCTC.

There are a few counts of this clonotype. This sequence joins TRBV5-1 and TRBJ1-1; a weak D match, TRBD1 (5 bases). Trimming took 4 bases from V and 2 from J, leaving 15 bases between them. The length of the CDR3 is 15 residues. Per germline, CDR1 SGHRS and CDR2 YFSETQ. The CDR3 sequence: CASSALAGSNTEAFF. The DNA for the CDR3 is TGCGCCAGCAGCGCCTTGGCAGGGAGCAACACTGAAGCTTTCTTT.

Remarks on this clonotype: One junction end disagrees with the germline gene, perhaps due to a read error. The CDR3 nucleotides read TGTGCCAACAGCCCCGACCGGACTAGAGTGTCCTACAATGATCAGTTCTTC. Protein: CANSPDRTRVSYNDQFF. This rearrangement joins TRBV5-6 to TRBJ2-1; TRBD2 aligns across 7 bases. The CDR3 covers 17 residues. CDR1 and CDR2 from the germline V gene are SGHDT and YYEEEE.

This clonotype was observed many times. This sequence joins TRBV28 and TRBJ2-5, with D uncertain. Germline CDR1 is MDHEN and CDR2 is SYDVKM. The CDR3 spans 14 residues. The V and J ends lost 3 bases and 3 bases respectively, with 11 bases between them. In DNA form, the CDR3 reads TGTGCCAGCAGTTTGCGAGGCCTTGAAGAGACCCAGTACTTC. Amino acid sequence: CASSLRGLEETQYF.

On this clonotype: The CDR3 does not close with the conserved phenylalanine or tryptophan, likely indicating a read error. The DNA is left out, because the CDR3 cannot be placed on it with certainty; the CDR3 is given as TCRdb lists it. The chain is built from TRBV4-3 and TRBJ2-1; the table's D gene call, TRBD2, was not cross checked with the DNA. Germline V gene sequence: CDR1 LGHNA, CDR2 YSLEER. The length of the CDR3 is 13 amino acids, counting both ends. CDR3 region: CASSQGSIGSVFL.

A word on this clonotype: One junction end disagrees with the germline gene, perhaps due to a read error. The chain is built from TRBV4-3 and TRBJ2-7; the match to TRBD1 covers 8 bases. The CDR3 consists of 14 residues. The germline CDR1 and CDR2 sequences are LGHNA and YSLEER. DNA for the CDR3: TGCGTCAGCAGCCCCGACAGGGGACCATACGAGCAGTACTTC. The encoded protein is CVSSPDRGPYEQYF.

This clonotype was recorded once. Since no conserved phenylalanine or tryptophan closes the CDR3, a read error is the likely cause. CDR3 residues: CASSYRASGGYKQYL. CDR3 DNA: TGTGCTAGCAGTTATCGGGCTAGCGGGGGCTACAAGCAGTACCTC. The chain couples TRBV6-5 to TRBJ2-7, with 10 bases fitting TRBD2. Per germline, CDR1 MNHEY and CDR2 SVGAGI. The CDR3 totals 15 residues.

As concerns this clonotype: The CDR3 end shows no conserved phenylalanine or tryptophan, and so a read error is likely. V is TRBV6-6 and J is TRBJ2-1; D uncertain. The ends were cut back, 2 bases at V and 9 bases at J, with 8 bases in the middle. The CDR3 is made up of 12 amino acids. Per germline, CDR1 MNHNY and CDR2 SVGAGI (reference sequence). This CDR3 is CASSYLESEQFL. The DNA of the CDR3 is TGTGCCAGCAGTTACCTAGAATCTGAGCAGTTCTTA.

The gene calls are TRBV7-9 and TRBJ2-7; a weak D match, TRBD2 (5 bases). CDR1 and CDR2 from the germline V gene are SEHNR and FQNEAQ (reference sequence). V lost 5 bases and J 3 bases, leaving 14 bases between the germline ends. The CDR3 spans 14 residues. The CDR3 DNA reads as TGTGCCAGCAGCATAGTGGGCGGGTACTACGAGCAGTACTTC. It encodes CASSIVGGYYEQYF.

V usage is TRBV6-2 or TRBV6-3 and J usage is TRBJ2-7; a possible D gene is TRBD2 (5 bases). The length of the CDR3 is 15 residues. Germline CDR1 is MNHEY and CDR2 is SVGEGT. With 7 bases removed from V and 1 base from J, the gap between germline ends came to 17 bases. The CDR3 DNA sequence: TGTGCCAGCACCTACTTAGTGGGAGTGTCCTACGAGCAGTACTTC. This sequence encodes CASTYLVGVSYEQYF.

This clonotype was seen a handful of times. The chain has TRBV6-5 and TRBJ1-4; possible D gene TRBD1, 6 bases. The germline CDR1 and CDR2 sequences are MNHEY and SVGAGI. The ends were cut back, 6 bases at V and 0 bases at J, with 11 bases in the middle. This CDR3 is built from 15 residues. Here the CDR3 reads CASRQGRATNEKLFF. CDR3 DNA sequence: TGTGCCAGCAGACAGGGAAGAGCAACTAATGAAAAACTGTTTTTT.

Details on this clonotype: This CDR3 fails to terminate in the conserved phenylalanine or tryptophan, so it likely reflects a read error. The rearrangement joins TRBV11-2 to TRBJ2-1; weak D call: TRBD2 (6 bases). The CDR3 loop spans 14 amino acids. Per the germline V gene, CDR1 is SGHAT and CDR2 is FQNNGV. CDR3: CASGLALAADEQFY. DNA for the CDR3: TGTGCCAGCGGCTTAGCACTAGCAGCAGATGAGCAGTTCTAC.

This chain joins TRBV12-3 or TRBV12-4 and TRBJ2-7; D perhaps matches TRBD1 (6 bases). V lost 4 bases and J lost 5, with 33 bases in between. The CDR3 sequence is 20 residues long. Here the CDR3 reads CASSSQDYNNRELSYDEQYF. CDR3 DNA sequence: TGTGCCAGCAGTTCCCAAGACTATAACAACAGGGAATTGTCGTATGACGAGCAGTACTTC.

As for this clonotype: This could be a read error, since a much larger clone is one nucleotide away. The chain is built from TRBV6-1 and TRBJ2-3; 11 bases line up with TRBD2. Germline assignment: CDR1 MNHNS and CDR2 SASEGT. CDR3 size: 15 residues. The CDR3 region is CTSSGLAGGPDTQYF. The CDR3 bases are TGTACCAGCAGTGGCCTAGCGGGAGGTCCAGATACGCAGTATTTT.

In regard to this clonotype: The CDR3 carries no conserved terminal phenylalanine or tryptophan, so it likely arises from a read error. This chain links TRBV29-1 with TRBJ2-3; a possible D gene is TRBD2 (5 bases). The V gene lost 0 bases and the J gene lost 11 bases, with 12 bases spanning the gap. The CDR3 runs to 12 residues. Germline loops: CDR1 SQVTM, CDR2 ANQGSEA. The CDR3 is CSVEEGLAQQYS. CDR3 DNA sequence: TGCAGCGTTGAAGAAGGGTTAGCGCAGCAGTATTCT.

With regard to this clonotype: The CDR3 carries no conserved terminal phenylalanine or tryptophan, so it likely arises from a read error. The chain links TRBV19 to TRBJ2-1; 7 bases fit TRBD2. The CDR3 length is 15 residues. Trimming removed 6 bases from V and 5 bases from J; junction bases left unmatched: 10. Germline loops: CDR1 LNHDA, CDR2 SQIVND (reference sequence). In DNA, the CDR3 is TGTGCCAGTAGCGTGTCTCTAGCGGTCCACAATGAGCAGTTCTCC. This gives the protein CASSVSLAVHNEQFS.

Notes on this clonotype: This is likely a read error, given that the CDR3 carries no conserved phenylalanine or tryptophan at its end. The chain employs TRBV11-2 and TRBJ2-5; perhaps TRBD2 as D (6 bases). The CDR3 is 16 residues long. The V gene lost 6 bases and the J gene lost 0 bases, with 17 bases spanning the gap. Looked up from germline, CDR1 is SGHAT and CDR2 is FQNNGV. The CDR3 DNA reads TGTGCCAGCAGATCCCGGGACTCAGCCCACCAAGAGACCCAGTACTTA. It specifies CASRSRDSAHQETQYL.

A word on this clonotype: Relative to the germline gene, one junction end is altered; a read error may explain this. This chain uses TRBV6-5 with TRBJ1-1; D call uncertain. This CDR3 spans 14 amino acids. Germline V gene lookup returns CDR1 MNHEY and CDR2 SVGAGI. For the CDR3, the DNA is TGTGTCAGCAATCCAACCAGGTTCTACACTGAAGCTTTCTTT. This gives the protein CVSNPTRFYTEAFF.

This rearrangement joins TRBV10-2 to TRBJ1-2, with D hard to call. Trimming stripped 3 bases from V and 1 base from J, with 6 bases between. Germline V gene data show CDR1 as WSHSY and CDR2 as SAAADI. The CDR3 is 13 residues long. This CDR3 is CASSEIVNYGYTF. CDR3 bases: TGCGCCAGCAGTGAAATCGTTAACTATGGCTACACCTTC.

The rearrangement links TRBV4-2 to TRBJ2-3; the match to TRBD2 covers 10 bases. Germline V gives CDR1 LGHNA, CDR2 YNFKEQ. After removal of 7 bases from V and 4 bases from J, the junction contained 8 bases not matched to a gene. The CDR3 length is 15 residues. The DNA of the CDR3 is TGTGCCAGCACTCAAGAAGCGGGAGGGCCAGATACGCAGTATTTT. Its protein is CASTQEAGGPDTQYF.

Ten or more counts support this clonotype. The chain employs TRBV6-1 and TRBJ1-4; 7 bases align to TRBD1. This CDR3 is built from 14 residues. Germline CDR1 MNHNS, CDR2 SASEGT. V lost 1 base, J lost 8 bases, and 4 bases stayed unmatched. CDR3 coding DNA: TGTGCCAGCAGTGAAGGGACAGGAGGGGAAAAACTGTTTTTT. Protein sequence: CASSEGTGGEKLFF.

Notes on this clonotype: This clone may be a read error of a much larger clone one base away. V usage is TRBV28 and J usage is TRBJ2-7, with D perhaps TRBD1 (6 bases). Germline V lookup: CDR1 MDHEN, CDR2 SYDVKM. The CDR3 is 14 residues long. Trimming took 6 bases from V and 4 from J, leaving 16 bases between them. The CDR3 spells CASRGTWIIYEQYF. For the CDR3, the DNA is TGTGCCAGCAGAGGGACATGGATAATTTACGAGCAGTACTTC.

This clonotype came up many times. The chain joins TRBV11-3 to TRBJ1-2; TRBD1 matches 7 bases. This CDR3 is built from 17 residues. J was trimmed by 8 bases and V by 5 bases; bases with no gene match: 20. CDR1 and CDR2 (germline): SGHNT, YENEEA. CDR3 in DNA: TGTGCCAGCAGCCCAACGGGACAGTCCTCATCCCACTCCGGCTACACCTTC. As protein: CASSPTGQSSSHSGYTF.

Of note for this clonotype: This could be a read error, since a much larger clone is one nucleotide away. The CDR3 sequence: CSARFRSTDTQYF. The CDR3 DNA is TGCAGTGCTAGATTTAGGAGCACAGATACGCAGTATTTT. The chain carries TRBV20-1 and TRBJ2-3, with D uncertain. The V gene's germline CDR1 is DFQATT and CDR2 SNEGSKA (reference sequence). V was pared by 2 bases and J by 0 bases, with 6 bases between. CDR3 length equals 13 residues.